What follows is one TCR beta chain and its context. Its target is not known. These data originate in a study of cytomegalovirus exposure and HLA in healthy donors. V shed 0 bases and J 5 bases; nucleotides not matched to a gene: 4. Germline-derived CDR1 and CDR2 are SGHNT and YYREEE (reference sequence). The CDR3 is 15 residues long. Study-level results: A list of approximately 150 TCR beta chains associated with cytomegalovirus was given.

Amplification used 60 Vbeta primers and 13 Jbeta primers. Profiled with immunoSEQ multiplex PCR; TCRdb holds only in-frame clones, not every one. The sample comprises approximately 130,000 clones, about 81% of which are singletons, and 1.5% to 2% rests with the top ten. The clonotype comes from a man between 35 and 55 years old in good health and CMV-seronegative. J is TRBJ1-3 and V is TRBV5-4; 8 bases line up with TRBD1. The material sequenced was PBMCs. The CDR3 spells CASSLAGTGRNTIYF. Written as DNA, the CDR3 is TGTGCCAGCAGCTTGGCCGGGACAGGAAGAAACACCATATATTTT. Looking up the rest from reference TRBV5-4 and TRBJ1-3 gives the full variable domain: ETGVTQSPTHLIKTRGQQVTLRCSSQSGHNTVSWYQQALGQGPQFIFQYYREEENGRGNFPPRFSGLQFPNYSSELNVNALELDDSALYLCASSLAGTGRNTIYFGEGSWLTVV.